The clone carrying this T cell receptor beta chain was observed at least ten times. The CDR3 runs 15 residues. V was cut by 4 bases and J by 1 base, with 13 bases left in between. Looked up from germline, CDR1 is SEHNR and CDR2 is FQNEAQ (reference sequence). The sample belongs to a study of identical twins. MiXCR, applied by TCRdb to the 5' RACE reads, yields one record per CDR3 protein. This sample carries 510,000 or so distinct CDR3 sequences, 15% of them seen once, and the ten largest clones take around 0.48%. These records were also assigned to another study, of yellow fever vaccine responses in identical twins.

The sequence was collected from a woman aged 18 to 35 in good health. Sample: CD4+ T cells sorted from blood. The chain links TRBV7-9 to TRBJ2-5; tentative D call: TRBD2 (5 bases). The CDR3, as DNA: TGTGCCAGCAGCTATATGGACTTATTCCAAGAGACCCAGTACTTC. This encodes CASSYMDLFQETQYF. The entire variable domain, with the rest obtained from reference TRBV7-9 and TRBJ2-5, is as follows: DTGVSQNPRHKITKRGQNVTFRCDPISEHNRLYWYRQTLGQGPEFLTYFQNEAQLEKSRLLSDRFSAERPKGSFSTLEIQRTEQGDSAMYLCASSYMDLFQETQYFGPGTRLLVL.